This T cell receptor (beta chain) was sequenced for a study of PD-1 blockade in mismatch repair-deficient tumors. This table comes from immunoSEQ multiplex PCR, and its TCRdb copy is limited to in-frame clones, with some not included. The data hold fewer than 18,000 clones, with 84% observed a single time. Time point in this sample: roughly ten-day in vitro stimulation with candidate neoantigen peptide 5. Every patient had mismatch repair deficiency by PCR or immunohistochemistry. TCRs were sequenced from a few patients responding to pembrolizumab. Cells were stimulated around ten days with each of about 7 ELISpot-reactive neoantigens. The CDR3 extends over 18 amino acids. The J segment lost 3 bases and the V segment lost 4 bases, leaving 6 bases of the junction unmatched. Germline V gene lookup returns CDR1 SGHDN and CDR2 FVKESK. Concerning this clone itself: Its antigen is undetermined.

The origin of this receptor is an adult with mismatch repair-deficient cancer. J is TRBJ2-2 and V is TRBV14; 15 nucleotides match TRBD2. This sample comprised cells cultured in vitro, obtained from a patient treated with pembrolizumab. The CDR3 DNA reads TGTGCCAGCAGCCTCTGGACTAGCGGGAGGGCGGACACCGGGGAGCTGTTTTTT. It specifies CASSLWTSGRADTGELFF.